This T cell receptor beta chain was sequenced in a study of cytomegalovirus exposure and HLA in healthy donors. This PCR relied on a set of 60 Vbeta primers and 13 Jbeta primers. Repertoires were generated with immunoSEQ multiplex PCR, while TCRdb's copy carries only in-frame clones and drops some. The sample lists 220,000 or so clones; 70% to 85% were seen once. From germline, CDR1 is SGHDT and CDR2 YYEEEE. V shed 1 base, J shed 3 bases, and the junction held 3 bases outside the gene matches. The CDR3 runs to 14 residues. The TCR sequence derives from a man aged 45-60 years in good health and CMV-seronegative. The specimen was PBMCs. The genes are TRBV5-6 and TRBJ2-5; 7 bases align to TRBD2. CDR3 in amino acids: CASSLSLAEETQYF. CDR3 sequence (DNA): TGTGCCAGCAGCTTGAGTCTAGCGGAAGAGACCCAGTACTTC.